These T cell receptor beta chains were read from a single sample in a study of T cells after posttransplantation cyclophosphamide. Only in-frame clones appear in the TCRdb table, and some are missing; sequencing was by immunoSEQ multiplex PCR. Sampling found some 46,000 clones, none seen once. The sample taken for sequencing was PBMCs. The receptors were sampled from a man aged 35-49 years in good health, CMV-negative, and a related stem cell transplant donor. CDR3s include the opening cysteine and the closing phenylalanine or tryptophan. D genes are given only for firm matches. Clone size, where shown, is once, few, many, or a class for clones that have expanded.

length: 15
J: TRBJ1-6
size: few
D: TRBD1
V: TRBV6-5
CDR3: CASSGQGLSNSPLHF
DNA: TGTGCCAGCTCGGGACAGGGCCTCAGTAATTCACCCCTCCACTTT

length: 15
J: TRBJ2-3
size: few
D: TRBD1
V: TRBV5-1
CDR3: CASSHGQVGADTQYF
DNA: TGCGCCAGCAGCCACGGACAGGTAGGGGCAGATACGCAGTATTTT

length: 13
J: TRBJ1-2
size: many
D: -
V: TRBV6-5
CDR3: CASSYSSLNGYTF
DNA: TGTGCCAGCAGTTACTCGAGCCTGAATGGCTACACCTTC

length: 13
J: TRBJ1-4
size: few
D: -
V: TRBV11-2
CDR3: CASSLARAEKLFF
DNA: TGTGCCAGCAGCTTAGCCAGGGCCGAAAAACTGTTTTTT

length: 13
J: TRBJ1-1
size: many
D: -
V: TRBV6-5
CDR3: CASSYTRWTEAFF
DNA: TGTGCCAGCAGTTACACGAGATGGACTGAAGCTTTCTTT

length: 16
J: TRBJ2-1
size: many
D: TRBD2
V: TRBV5-1
CDR3: CASSLGGGRTYNEQFF
DNA: TGCGCCAGCAGCTTGGGCGGGGGGCGAACTTACAATGAGCAGTTCTTC

length: 14
J: TRBJ1-1
size: many
D: TRBD1
V: TRBV6-6
CDR3: CASSLTGGAPEAFF
DNA: TGTGCCAGCAGTTTGACAGGGGGCGCCCCTGAAGCTTTCTTT

length: 14
J: TRBJ2-1
size: -
D: -
V: TRBV6-5
CDR3: CASSYGDTSYEQFF
DNA: TGTGCCAGCAGTTACGGGGATACTAGTTATGAGCAGTTCTTC

length: 14
J: TRBJ2-5
size: -
D: TRBD2
V: TRBV11-3
CDR3: CASSLELAEETQYF
DNA: TGTGCCAGCAGCTTAGAACTAGCGGAAGAGACCCAGTACTTC

length: 15
J: TRBJ2-5
size: many
D: -
V: TRBV4-2
CDR3: CASSQETPGEGTQYF
DNA: TGTGCCAGCAGCCAAGAGACCCCAGGGGAAGGGACCCAGTACTTC

length: 17
J: TRBJ1-2
size: many
D: -
V: TRBV4-3
CDR3: CASSQVNGGPAVYGYTF
DNA: TGCGCCAGCAGCCAAGTTAATGGAGGCCCCGCTGTCTATGGCTACACCTTC

length: 16
J: TRBJ2-5
size: -
D: -
V: TRBV25-1
CDR3: CASSDPLPGHQETQYF
DNA: TGTGCCAGCAGTGACCCTCTCCCGGGACATCAAGAGACCCAGTACTTC

length: 11
J: TRBJ2-7
size: many
D: -
V: TRBV6-6
CDR3: CASSSLREQYF
DNA: TGTGCCAGCAGTTCCCTGCGAGAGCAGTACTTC

length: 15
J: TRBJ2-5
size: many
D: -
V: TRBV7-3
CDR3: CASSPLGGGQETQYF
DNA: TGTGCCAGCAGCCCCTTGGGGGGTGGGCAAGAGACCCAGTACTTC

length: 15
J: TRBJ2-1
size: many
D: TRBD2
V: TRBV12-5
CDR3: CASGLGTSGDNEQFF
DNA: TGTGCTAGTGGTTTGGGGACTAGCGGAGACAATGAGCAGTTCTTC

length: 17
J: TRBJ1-1
size: many
D: TRBD1
V: TRBV7-9
CDR3: CASSRMGQAILNTEAFF
DNA: TGTGCCAGCAGCAGGATGGGACAGGCCATCCTGAACACTGAAGCTTTCTTT